A single sample gave rise to the 22 T cell receptor beta chains below, sequenced in a study of CD8+ T cells in alopecia areata. It was cDNA, reverse transcribed from extracted RNA, that served as the sequencing template. The protocol was immunoSEQ multiplex PCR, while the TCRdb copy is restricted to in-frame clones and leaves out a portion. Of around 210,000 clones detected, roughly three fifths appear once; the ten largest clones hold around 5%. The sequenced sample was CD8+ T cells sorted from blood. The source is a human donor in good health.

The chain recombines TRBV5-6 with TRBJ1-6; D not certain. The CDR3 totals 14 residues. Trimming removed 0 bases at V and 14 bases at J, with 15 bases between. Germline CDR1 and CDR2: SGHDT and YYEEEE. The CDR3 spells CASSLAPFEKALHF. The CDR3 DNA reads as TGTGCCAGCAGCTTGGCCCCCTTCGAGAAGGCCCTCCACTTT.

This clone was observed a few times. The gene calls are TRBV11-2 and TRBJ1-5; D gene ambiguous. The CDR3 consists of 14 residues. The germline V gene has CDR1 SGHAT and CDR2 FQNNGV. V dropped 6 bases and J dropped 0 bases, with 9 bases sitting between them. The CDR3: CASSYSDSNQPQHF. The CDR3 DNA reads as TGTGCCAGCAGTTATAGCGATAGCAATCAGCCCCAGCATTTT.

This clone was recorded a few times. The chain recombines TRBV19 with TRBJ2-1, with 8 nucleotides matching TRBD2. Germline V gene data show CDR1 as LNHDA and CDR2 as SQIVND (reference sequence). The V and J ends lost 7 bases and 4 bases, in that order; junction bases with no gene match: 9. The CDR3 spans 15 residues. CDR3: CASNLERGMYNEQFF. The CDR3 nucleotides read TGTGCCAGTAATCTTGAGCGGGGGATGTACAATGAGCAGTTCTTC.

This clone was seen more than once but under ten times. The chain uses TRBV7-9 and TRBJ1-2, with TRBD1 identical over 8 bases. Germline assignment: CDR1 SEHNR and CDR2 FQNEAQ (reference sequence). The trim removed 4 bases at V and 6 bases at J, leaving 7 bases unmatched. CDR3 length: 14 residues. Here the CDR3 reads CASSSGQGIDGYTF. The CDR3 DNA sequence: TGTGCCAGCAGCTCCGGACAGGGAATTGATGGCTACACCTTC.

CDR3 nucleotide sequence: TGTGCCAGCAGTGTGCGACAGGGTGGCGAGCAGTACTTC. Amino acid sequence: CASSVRQGGEQYF. The chain recombines TRBV25-1 with TRBJ2-7, with 7 bases identical to TRBD1. V was pared by 4 bases and J by 6 bases, with 6 bases of the junction left unmatched. The CDR3 has 13 amino acids. Germline V gives CDR1 MGHDK, CDR2 SYGVNS.

The chain has TRBV5-1 and TRBJ1-4, with TRBD1 matching 7 bases. Germline V gene data show CDR1 as SGHRS and CDR2 as YFSETQ. There are 14 residues in the CDR3. Trimming removed 5 bases from V and 8 bases from J; junction bases left unmatched: 9. For the CDR3, the DNA is TGCGCCAGCAGTTACAGGACAGGAGAAGAAAAACTGTTTTTT. Its translation: CASSYRTGEEKLFF.

CDR3 DNA sequence: TGTGCCAGCAGTTCAACTAGCGGGGTCTACAATGAGCAGTTCTTC. Protein sequence: CASSSTSGVYNEQFF. The chain is built from TRBV2 and TRBJ2-1, with 10 bases that match TRBD2. Per germline, CDR1 SNHLY and CDR2 FYNNEI. Trimming removed 5 bases from V and 3 bases from J; junction bases left unmatched: 4. The CDR3 covers 15 residues.

The V and J genes are TRBV18 and TRBJ1-2; TRBD1 might be the D (5 bases). The CDR3 consists of 15 residues. The V end was cut by 3 bases, the J end by 7 bases, with 18 bases between. Germline values: CDR1 KGHSH, CDR2 LQKENI. This CDR3 reads CASSPTGGHLLGYTF. The CDR3 DNA reads TGTGCCAGCTCACCTACGGGCGGACACCTCCTTGGCTACACCTTC.

The chain recombines TRBV5-6 with TRBJ1-5; D is ambiguous. The CDR3 runs to 15 residues. The V end was cut by 4 bases, the J end by 0 bases, with 11 bases between. The germline V gene has CDR1 SGHDT and CDR2 YYEEEE. The CDR3 reads CASSPSMDSNQPQHF. The CDR3 bases are TGTGCCAGCAGCCCAAGTATGGATAGCAATCAGCCCCAGCATTTT.

The chain couples TRBV19 to TRBJ1-1; 8 bases map to TRBD1. Germline-derived CDR1 and CDR2 are LNHDA and SQIVND (reference sequence). This CDR3 region has 15 residues. J was trimmed by 0 bases and V by 5 bases; bases with no gene match: 5. The CDR3 DNA sequence: TGTGCCAGTAGTGCAGCAGGGGGCTTGAACACTGAAGCTTTCTTT. Encoded protein: CASSAAGGLNTEAFF.

This sequence joins TRBV7-9 and TRBJ2-3; possibly TRBD1 or TRBD2 for D (5 bases each). V lost 5 bases and J 0 bases, leaving 9 bases between the germline ends. The CDR3 has 14 residues. Germline CDR1 and CDR2: SEHNR and FQNEAQ (reference sequence). CDR3 loop: CASSGGASTDTQYF. The CDR3 DNA follows: TGTGCCAGCAGCGGGGGTGCGAGCACAGATACGCAGTATTTT.

The V gene is TRBV4-1, the J gene TRBJ2-7, with 10 positions matching TRBD1. The V gene end was trimmed by 0 bases and the J gene end by 3 bases; junction bases not matched to a gene: 5. Germline V gene sequence: CDR1 MGHRA, CDR2 YSYEKL. The CDR3 totals 16 residues. The CDR3 nucleotides read TGCGCCAGCAGCCAAGACCCCGGGACAGGGGTCTACGAGCAGTACTTC. It yields the protein CASSQDPGTGVYEQYF.

The chain carries TRBV29-1 and TRBJ2-7; D remains unclear. The DNA end is more similar to TRBJ2-5, so the J call may be wrong. The CDR3 sequence is 15 residues long. Germline V gives CDR1 SQVTM, CDR2 ANQGSEA. CDR3 sequence (DNA): TGCAGCGTTGAAGTCCCGCTTGCCCTCAGGGAGACCCAGTACTTC. Protein sequence: CSVEVPLALRETQYF.

The J gene is TRBJ2-7, the V gene TRBV25-1; 8 bases map to TRBD1. CDR1 and CDR2 (germline): MGHDK, SYGVNS. V lost 4 bases, J lost 0 bases, and 2 bases stayed unmatched. This CDR3 spans 14 amino acids. The CDR3 sequence is CASSGTGLSYEQYF. The CDR3 DNA sequence: TGTGCCAGCAGTGGGACAGGGCTCTCCTACGAGCAGTACTTC.

The chain is built from TRBV4-1 and TRBJ1-5; D possibly corresponds to TRBD1 (6 bases). This CDR3 spans 14 amino acids. The germline CDR1 and CDR2 sequences are MGHRA and YSYEKL. The V and J ends lost 10 bases and 3 bases respectively, with 16 bases between them. CDR3 coding DNA: TGCGCCACCTCGACCCGGGACATCAATCAGCCCCAGCATTTT. Its translation is CATSTRDINQPQHF.

The CDR3 loop reads CASSGGEAAHFANYGYTF. The CDR3 DNA reads TGTGCCAGCAGTGGAGGGGAGGCGGCGCACTTCGCAAACTATGGCTACACCTTC. This chain joins TRBV25-1 and TRBJ1-2, with a weak D call TRBD1 (5 bases). Per germline, CDR1 MGHDK and CDR2 SYGVNS. Deletions cut 4 bases from V and 2 bases from J, with 23 bases between. The CDR3 is made up of 18 amino acids.

Worth noting for this clone: Distinct nucleotide sequences in the sample also encode this CDR3. The chain recombines TRBV9 with TRBJ2-2; D assignment may be TRBD1 or TRBD2 (6 bases each). Germline V gene lookup returns CDR1 SGDLS and CDR2 YYNGEE. The CDR3 is made up of 13 amino acids. V dropped 2 bases and J dropped 6 bases, with 8 bases sitting between them. CDR3 bases: TGTGCCAGCAGCGTCGGGGGCTCCGGGGAGCTGTTTTTT. This codes for CASSVGGSGELFF.

This clone has a handful of counts. The V call is TRBV7-9, the J call TRBJ1-2; 7 bases are a match to TRBD1. The CDR3 is 14 residues long. Germline CDR1 SEHNR, CDR2 FQNEAQ (reference sequence). V was pared by 1 base and J by 6 bases, with 5 bases of the junction left unmatched. CDR3 in DNA: TGTGCCAGCAGCTTAGGACAGGGAGAGGATGGCTACACCTTC. Amino acids: CASSLGQGEDGYTF.

Points on this clone: Within the sample, other DNA sequences also encode this same CDR3. The chain is built from TRBV25-1 and TRBJ1-1, with no clear D. The CDR3 consists of 12 residues. Looked up from germline, CDR1 is MGHDK and CDR2 is SYGVNS. Trimming removed 6 bases at V and 1 base at J, with 6 bases between. The CDR3 sequence: CASSPGNTEAFF. The CDR3 region has the DNA TGTGCCAGCAGCCCTGGGAACACTGAAGCTTTCTTT.

The V gene is TRBV11-2, the J gene TRBJ1-2; 7 nucleotides align to TRBD1. CDR1 SGHAT and CDR2 FQNNGV come from the germline V gene. This CDR3 is built from 15 residues. Unmatched junction bases numbered 15, after V lost 5 bases and J lost 9 bases. The CDR3 region has the DNA TGTGCCAGCAGCCATCTCCAGGACAGGCTACAGAGCTACACCTTC. It translates to CASSHLQDRLQSYTF. Looking up the rest from reference TRBV11-2 and TRBJ1-2 gives the full variable domain: EAGVAQSPRYKIIEKRQSVAFWCNPISGHATLYWYQQILGQGPKLLIQFQNNGVVDDSQLPKDRFSAERLKGVDSTLKIQPAKLEDSAVYLCASSHLQDRLQSYTFGSGTRLTVV.

V usage is TRBV25-1 and J usage is TRBJ1-1; D gene uncertain. Germline V gene data show CDR1 as MGHDK and CDR2 as SYGVNS. This CDR3 is built from 13 residues. V was clipped by 2 bases and J by 8 bases, with 12 bases between them. This chain's CDR3 is CASSESKTREAFF. Here the CDR3 DNA reads TGTGCCAGCAGTGAAAGTAAGACGAGGGAAGCTTTCTTT.

This chain links TRBV4-1 with TRBJ2-7, with D maybe TRBD1 (6 bases). The CDR3 runs 18 residues. V shed 0 bases and J shed 0 bases, with 18 bases lying between them. The V gene's germline CDR1 is MGHRA and CDR2 YSYEKL. DNA for the CDR3: TGCGCCAGCAGCCAAGATCCCCCCCGACAGGAACTCTCCTACGAGCAGTACTTC. Its protein product is CASSQDPPRQELSYEQYF.